These 26 T cell receptor beta chains share one sample of origin, sequenced in a study of T cells in Graves' hyperthyroidism and ophthalmopathy. TCR beta CDR3 region amplification was performed from RNA transcripts. The HTBI set primed first-round TCR CDR3 RT-PCR. TCRdb reprocessed the multiplex PCR reads with MiXCR, giving one entry per CDR3 protein. The sample has around 560,000 distinct CDR3 sequences, over 15% seen once. Sequencing was performed on blood. All receptors come from a woman aged 18-30 years with Graves' hyperthyroidism.

There are many counts of this clonotype. The chain uses TRBV12-3 or TRBV12-4 and TRBJ2-1; 10 nucleotides align to TRBD2. J was trimmed by 9 bases and V by 4 bases; bases with no gene match: 6. CDR3 length equals 14 residues. The CDR3 spells CASSSPGLAIEQFF. As DNA, the CDR3 is TGTGCCAGCAGTTCGCCGGGACTAGCGATTGAGCAGTTCTTC.

Comment on this clonotype: Being one base from a much bigger clone, this may be a read error. This chain connects TRBV11-3 to TRBJ2-5; a possible D gene is TRBD1 (5 bases). The CDR3 contains 16 residues. Looked up from germline, CDR1 is SGHNT and CDR2 is YENEEA. DNA of the CDR3: TGTGGCAGCAGCTTAGATCAGTGGGCAGGGCAAGAGACCCAGTACTTC. It encodes CGSSLDQWAGQETQYF.

This clonotype showed up many times. The CDR3 bases are TGTGCCAGCGGAAGACAGGGAACCCACGAGCAGTACTTC. This translates into CASGRQGTHEQYF. The gene calls are TRBV2 and TRBJ2-7; the match to TRBD1 covers 7 bases. The CDR3 has 13 amino acids. The germline gives CDR1 SNHLY, CDR2 FYNNEI. Trimming at V came to 8 bases and at J to 5 bases, leaving 9 bases not matched to a gene.

The rearrangement uses TRBV12-3 or TRBV12-4 and TRBJ2-5, with 10 bases lining up with TRBD2. V gave up 5 bases and J gave up 9 bases; unmatched junction bases: 0. This CDR3 comprises 11 residues. CDR3 bases: TGTGCCAGCAGTGGGACTAGCGCCCAGTACTTC. Protein: CASSGTSAQYF.

This clonotype was found a few times. CDR3 nucleotide sequence: TGCAGCGTTGAGTTGGGGGAGCAGTTCTTC. Protein product: CSVELGEQFF. The chain recombines TRBV29-1 with TRBJ2-1, with D unresolved. CDR1 and CDR2 (germline): SQVTM, ANQGSEA. The V end was cut by 3 bases, the J end by 10 bases, with 7 bases between. The CDR3 sequence is 10 residues long.

This clonotype was detected a few times. The V gene is TRBV6-1, the J gene TRBJ1-2; no reliable D call. V lost 4 bases, J lost 6 bases, and 6 bases lay in between. Germline loops: CDR1 MNHNS, CDR2 SASEGT. The CDR3 consists of 11 residues. CDR3 region: CASSARDGYTF. In DNA, the CDR3 is TGTGCCAGCAGTGCTCGGGATGGCTACACCTTC.

This clonotype turned up a few times. The V call is TRBV28, the J call TRBJ1-5; D ambiguous. The germline V gene encodes CDR1 MDHEN and CDR2 SYDVKM. V was cut by 2 bases and J by 3 bases, with 8 bases left in between. This CDR3 has 14 amino acids. CDR3: CASSLRLPNQPQHF. Here the CDR3 DNA reads TGTGCCAGCAGTTTACGACTCCCCAATCAGCCCCAGCATTTT.

This clonotype was recorded many times. The chain combines TRBV12-3 or TRBV12-4 with TRBJ1-5; 7 nucleotides agree with TRBD1. With 4 bases clipped from V and 4 bases from J, the junction kept 10 bases outside the gene matches. The CDR3 totals 16 residues. Here the CDR3 reads CASSSVTGSWNQPQHF. CDR3 nucleotide sequence: TGTGCCAGCAGTTCGGTGACAGGGAGTTGGAATCAGCCCCAGCATTTT.

This clonotype was counted ten times or more. The chain uses TRBV28 and TRBJ2-5; D not resolved. Germline V lookup: CDR1 MDHEN, CDR2 SYDVKM. There are 12 residues in the CDR3. V lost 0 bases to trimming and J lost 4 bases, with 3 bases between them. CDR3 nucleotides: TGTGCCAGCAGTTTATGGGGAGAGACCCAGTACTTC. It encodes CASSLWGETQYF.

This clonotype appeared a few times. This rearrangement joins TRBV3-1 to TRBJ1-3; no clear D gene. This CDR3 has 16 amino acids. Germline V gene data show CDR1 as LGHDT and CDR2 as YNNKEL (reference sequence). V lost 0 bases and J lost 4, with 13 bases in between. The CDR3 sequence: CASSQEPGSRGNTIYF. The CDR3 nucleotides read TGTGCCAGCAGCCAAGAGCCAGGTTCGAGGGGAAACACCATATATTTT. The whole variable domain, filled in from reference TRBV3-1 and TRBJ1-3, reads DTAVSQTPKYLVTQMGNDKSIKCEQNLGHDTMYWYKQDSKKFLKIMFSYNNKELIINETVPNRFSPKSPDKAHLNLHINSLELGDSAVYFCASSQEPGSRGNTIYFGEGSWLTVV.

The chain is built from TRBV20-1 and TRBJ2-1; 7 bases agree with TRBD2. CDR3 length equals 14 residues. Trimming removed 6 bases from V and 7 bases from J; junction bases left unmatched: 12. Germline lookup yields CDR1 DFQATT and CDR2 SNEGSKA (reference sequence). For the CDR3, the DNA is TGCAGTGCCCGGATGGGAGGGCCCAAAAATGAGCAGTTCTTC. Translating gives CSARMGGPKNEQFF.

In its sample, this clonotype was seen many times. The chain recombines TRBV28 with TRBJ2-3, with D hard to call. This CDR3 spans 12 amino acids. The V end was cut by 5 bases, the J end by 6 bases, with 9 bases between. Germline V CDR1 and CDR2: MDHEN, SYDVKM. The CDR3 loop reads CASSIQSDTQYF. In DNA form, the CDR3 reads TGTGCCAGCAGTATACAATCGGATACGCAGTATTTT. The complete variable domain, with remaining parts taken from reference TRBV28 and TRBJ2-3, reads DVKVTQSSRYLVKRTGEKVFLECVQDMDHENMFWYRQDPGLGLRLIYFSYDVKMKEKGDIPEGYSVSREKKERFSLILESASTNQTSMYLCASSIQSDTQYFGPGTRLTVL.

This clonotype was seen many times. This rearrangement joins TRBV7-8 to TRBJ2-2, with 12 bases matching TRBD2. This CDR3 has 18 amino acids. Germline CDR1 SGHVS, CDR2 FQNEAQ. V dropped 2 bases and J dropped 5; count of bases not matched to a gene: 9. The CDR3 sequence: CASSLTLAGGPRTGELFF. CDR3 sequence (DNA): TGTGCCAGCAGCTTAACTCTAGCGGGAGGGCCGAGGACCGGGGAGCTGTTTTTT.

The rearrangement joins TRBV5-1 to TRBJ1-5; no clear D gene. V lost 4 bases and J lost 2, with 16 bases in between. Germline V gene sequence: CDR1 SGHRS, CDR2 YFSETQ. The CDR3 spans 16 residues. This CDR3 is CASSRNLIWGNQPQHF. The CDR3 DNA follows: TGCGCCAGCAGCCGAAATCTTATCTGGGGCAATCAGCCCCAGCATTTT.

This clonotype was counted at least ten times. V usage is TRBV12-3 or TRBV12-4 and J usage is TRBJ2-5; D not certain. The CDR3 is made up of 12 amino acids. Trimming left V 8 bases short and J 2 bases short, with 9 bases between. CDR3 nucleotide sequence: TGTGCCAGCGGACCGACACAAGAGACCCAGTACTTC. Translated: CASGPTQETQYF.

J is TRBJ2-7 and V is TRBV10-3; 9 bases are shared with TRBD2. The junction had 14 bases not matched to a gene; V was cut back by 5 bases and J by 9 bases. From germline, CDR1 is ENHRY and CDR2 SYGVKD. The CDR3 has 15 residues. CDR3 DNA sequence: TGTGCCATCAGTACTAATAGCGGGAGCGAGGGGGGGCAGTACTTC. This gives the protein CAISTNSGSEGGQYF.

There are many counts of this clonotype. The chain joins TRBV7-3 to TRBJ2-3; TRBD2 aligns across 12 bases. This CDR3 has 16 amino acids. CDR1 SGHTA and CDR2 FQGTGA come from the germline V gene. The junction had 8 bases not matched to a gene; V was cut back by 5 bases and J by 5 bases. The CDR3 is CASSPSSGGGLDTQYF. The CDR3, as DNA: TGTGCCAGCAGCCCCTCTAGCGGGGGGGGGTTAGATACGCAGTATTTT.

This clonotype showed up just a few times. The V call is TRBV7-9, the J call TRBJ1-1; D not certain. Trimming pared 2 bases from V and 5 bases from J, leaving 12 bases between. From germline, CDR1 is SEHNR and CDR2 FQNEAQ (reference sequence). The CDR3 runs to 14 residues. In DNA form, the CDR3 reads TGTGCCAGCAGCTTAAGCCTAGGAGGAACTGAAGCTTTCTTT. Amino acids: CASSLSLGGTEAFF. The whole variable domain, remainder taken from reference TRBV7-9 and TRBJ1-1, is DTGVSQNPRHKITKRGQNVTFRCDPISEHNRLYWYRQTLGQGPEFLTYFQNEAQLEKSRLLSDRFSAERPKGSFSTLEIQRTEQGDSAMYLCASSLSLGGTEAFFGQGTRLTVV.

V is TRBV12-3 or TRBV12-4 and J is TRBJ1-6; 9 bases map to TRBD1. The CDR3 spans 15 residues. Trimming took 6 bases from V and 0 from J; bases not matched to a gene: 0. The CDR3 protein is CASRTGGSYNSPLHF. The CDR3 DNA is TGTGCCAGCAGGACAGGGGGCTCCTATAATTCACCCCTCCACTTT.

This clonotype was detected a few times. The rearrangement uses TRBV5-1 and TRBJ2-1; 13 bases are shared with TRBD2. The CDR3 consists of 17 residues. CDR1 and CDR2 (germline): SGHRS, YFSETQ. J was trimmed by 5 bases and V by 4 bases; bases with no gene match: 9. CDR3 DNA sequence: TGCGCCAGCAGCCCGGGACTAGCGGGATGGAATAACAATGAGCAGTTCTTC. This sequence encodes CASSPGLAGWNNNEQFF.

V is TRBV20-1 and J is TRBJ2-3; D gene unclear. The CDR3 extends over 16 amino acids. The germline gives CDR1 DFQATT, CDR2 SNEGSKA (reference sequence). Trimming shortened V by 5 bases and J by 4 bases, and 22 bases separated the two germline ends. The chain's CDR3 is CSAAFPSDMWADTQYF. The CDR3 region has the DNA TGCAGTGCTGCCTTCCCCAGTGACATGTGGGCAGATACGCAGTATTTT.

The V call is TRBV20-1, the J call TRBJ1-1; the match to TRBD1 covers 8 bases. V was pared by 1 base and J by 7 bases, with 2 bases of the junction left unmatched. The CDR3 extends over 12 amino acids. The germline V gene encodes CDR1 DFQATT and CDR2 SNEGSKA (reference sequence). The CDR3 here is CSARVGQDEAFF. The CDR3 bases are TGCAGTGCTAGAGTGGGACAGGATGAAGCTTTCTTT.

This clonotype was recorded at least ten times. The chain uses TRBV3-1 and TRBJ2-7; 7 nucleotides agree with TRBD1. The CDR3 length is 14 residues. Germline assignment: CDR1 LGHDT and CDR2 YNNKEL (reference sequence). V lost 4 bases to trimming and J lost 2 bases; unmatched junction nucleotides: 5. The CDR3 DNA is TGTGCCAGCAGCCCAGGGGGTGGCACCTACGAGCAGTACTTC. Encoded protein: CASSPGGGTYEQYF.

This clonotype showed up many times. The chain carries TRBV12-3 or TRBV12-4 and TRBJ2-1; 15 bases fit TRBD2. V lost 6 bases and J lost 10; bases outside the gene matches: 7. The CDR3 covers 15 residues. The CDR3 DNA reads TGTGCCAGCAGACGAGGGACTAGCGGGGGGACGGAGCAGTTCTTC. As protein: CASRRGTSGGTEQFF.

V is TRBV4-2 and J is TRBJ2-3; 9 positions match TRBD2. The J segment lost 13 bases and the V segment lost 0 bases, leaving 8 bases of the junction unmatched. CDR3 length: 14 amino acids. Germline assignment: CDR1 LGHNA and CDR2 YNFKEQ. CDR3 in amino acids: CASSQDAKRGDKYF. The CDR3 coding sequence is TGTGCCAGCAGCCAAGACGCGAAGCGGGGGGACAAGTATTTT.

Concerning this clonotype: A much larger clone lies a single base off, so this may be a read error. The CDR3 DNA follows: TGTGCCAGCAGTGAAGACGAGACTAGCGGAACCTTGAACGCCGGGGAGCTGTTTTTT. Its translation is CASSEDETSGTLNAGELFF. The gene calls are TRBV2 and TRBJ2-2, with 9 bases lining up with TRBD2. CDR3 size: 19 residues. Germline CDR1 reads SNHLY; CDR2 reads FYNNEI.